A single sample is the source of the 23 T cell receptor beta chains below, sequenced in a study of CXCR3-negative and CXCR3-positive naive CD8 T cells. UMI-labeled 5' RACE yielded the TRB cDNA libraries. TCRdb re-called the 5' RACE reads and shows each CDR3 protein once, DNA omitted. In total, the table holds roughly 28,000 distinct CDR3 sequences. Sequenced: memory CD8+ T cells from blood. The origin of the receptors is a human donor in good health. Some clones in this sample may be carry-over from other donors' samples.

This chain links TRBV7-7 with TRBJ2-1; as DNA is missing, the TRBD2 call by TCRdb cannot be tested. The CDR3 length is 14 residues. The germline V gene has CDR1 SSHAT and CDR2 FNYEAQ (reference sequence). The CDR3 sequence: CASSLTREDNEQFF.

V is TRBV9 and J is TRBJ2-5; TCRdb reports TRBD2, a call that lacks DNA to check it against. CDR1 is SGDLS, CDR2 YYNGEE, per germline. This CDR3 region has 15 residues. CDR3 in amino acids: CASSNSGASQETQYF.

The chain joins TRBV2 to TRBJ2-2; the TRBD2 assignment by TCRdb is unverifiable without DNA. The CDR3 is 18 amino acids. The germline V gene has CDR1 SNHLY and CDR2 FYNNEI. The CDR3 protein is CASSEDETSVANTGELFF.

This chain uses TRBV4-1 with TRBJ2-3. This CDR3 is 13 amino acids long. Looked up from germline, CDR1 is MGHRA and CDR2 is YSYEKL. The chain's CDR3 is CASSQDSTDTQYF.

This chain connects TRBV27 to TRBJ2-7; TCRdb returns TRBD1, unconfirmable since there is no DNA. Germline CDR1 and CDR2: MNHEY and SMNVEV (reference sequence). There are 15 residues in the CDR3. The CDR3 loop reads CASSLRGSNSYEQYF.

The rearrangement joins TRBV4-1 to TRBJ2-3. In germline, CDR1 is MGHRA, CDR2 YSYEKL. CDR3 length: 14 amino acids. The CDR3 spells CASSQEPSTDTQYF.

The gene calls are TRBV20-1 and TRBJ2-1; the TCRdb call, TRBD1, lacks DNA for checking. The germline V gene has CDR1 DFQATT and CDR2 SNEGSKA (reference sequence). CDR3 length: 15 residues. CDR3 region: CSATDGTRSYNEQFF.

This rearrangement joins TRBV4-3 to TRBJ1-6; the D gene TCRdb calls, TRBD1, cannot be checked with no DNA. CDR3 length: 15 amino acids. CDR1 and CDR2 from the germline V gene are LGHNA and YSLEER. The CDR3 protein is CASSHDGTGVSPLHF.

J is TRBJ1-2 and V is TRBV20-1. The germline gives CDR1 DFQATT, CDR2 SNEGSKA (reference sequence). The CDR3 length is 12 residues. This CDR3 is CSAREVDYGYTF.

Here the CDR3 reads CASSEAGGTGGNEQFF. The chain couples TRBV6-1 to TRBJ2-1; TCRdb calls TRBD1, which cannot be checked without DNA. There are 16 residues in the CDR3. Germline CDR1 and CDR2: MNHNS and SASEGT.

This chain links TRBV7-2 with TRBJ2-7; no DNA is available, so the TRBD1 call from TCRdb remains unchecked. The CDR3 contains 17 residues. Germline V gene sequence: CDR1 SGHTA, CDR2 FQGNSA. CDR3 protein: CASSLSPIAGGLHEQYF.

This chain joins TRBV28 and TRBJ2-5. The CDR3 runs 15 residues. Per the germline V gene, CDR1 is MDHEN and CDR2 is SYDVKM. CDR3 amino acids: CASSFYRQNQETQYF.

The rearrangement uses TRBV6-5 and TRBJ2-3; no DNA is available, so the TRBD2 call from TCRdb remains unchecked. The CDR3 runs 15 residues. CDR1 is MNHEY and CDR2 is SVGAGI in the germline V gene. This chain's CDR3 is CASRASGGAGDTQYF.

The J gene is TRBJ2-2, the V gene TRBV29-1; no DNA is available, so the TRBD1 call from TCRdb remains unchecked. The CDR3 consists of 14 residues. Germline assignment: CDR1 SQVTM and CDR2 ANQGSEA. CDR3 sequence reads: CSVETGRVTGELFF.

The genes are TRBV7-7 and TRBJ2-7; TCRdb's D call, TRBD2, is unchecked because there is no DNA. The germline gives CDR1 SSHAT, CDR2 FNYEAQ (reference sequence). The CDR3 is 15 residues long. CDR3 sequence: CASSPGTSGSFEQYF.

This chain connects TRBV7-6 to TRBJ2-2. Germline V gene lookup returns CDR1 SGHVS and CDR2 FNYEAQ. The CDR3 length is 13 residues. The CDR3 protein is CASSSLETGELFF.

The rearrangement links TRBV10-3 to TRBJ2-1; TCRdb gives TRBD1 as the D gene, but with no DNA this cannot be confirmed. CDR1 ENHRY and CDR2 SYGVKD come from the germline V gene. CDR3 length: 16 amino acids. CDR3 region: CAIRQTGGSSYNEQFF.

The chain couples TRBV7-3 to TRBJ2-1. The CDR3 sequence is 12 residues long. CDR1 is SGHTA, CDR2 FQGTGA, per germline. This CDR3 reads CASGDSDNEQFF. Supplemented by reference TRBV7-3 and TRBJ2-1, the full variable domain reads GAGVSQTPSNKVTEKGKYVELRCDPISGHTALYWYRQSLGQGPEFLIYFQGTGAADDSGLPNDRFFAVRPEGSVSTLKIQRTERGDSAVYLCASGDSDNEQFFGPGTRLTVL.

The rearrangement uses TRBV2 and TRBJ2-7; absent DNA, TCRdb's TRBD1 call cannot be checked. The CDR3 length is 14 residues. Germline V gene sequence: CDR1 SNHLY, CDR2 FYNNEI. CDR3 in amino acids: CASSERRGAYEQYF.

The CDR3 spells CASSLGRADTQYF. The chain joins TRBV7-3 to TRBJ2-3; TCRdb's D call, TRBD2, is unchecked because there is no DNA. From germline, CDR1 is SGHTA and CDR2 FQGTGA. The CDR3 has 13 amino acids.

The rearrangement uses TRBV28 and TRBJ2-7; TCRdb reports TRBD1, a call that lacks DNA to check it against. The germline gives CDR1 MDHEN, CDR2 SYDVKM. The length of the CDR3 is 15 residues. This CDR3 reads CASSLDRGASYEQYF.

CDR3 loop: CSARDGNSRETQYF. The V and J genes are TRBV20-1 and TRBJ2-5. Germline CDR1 reads DFQATT; CDR2 reads SNEGSKA (reference sequence). The CDR3 runs 14 residues.

This chain joins TRBV11-2 and TRBJ2-7. Germline lookup yields CDR1 SGHAT and CDR2 FQNNGV. The CDR3 consists of 11 residues. The CDR3 region is CASSLNDEQYF.